This T cell receptor beta chain was sequenced during a study of tumor-infiltrating lymphocytes in primary liver carcinoma. Study-level results: Appearing in all five tumor regions was true of only about 7-24% of top clones. Top-250-clone fractions were significantly higher in tumors than in blood (p = 0.039).

From about 19-30 mg of unsorted bulk tissue, DNA and RNA were co-extracted together. Patients had primary liver carcinoma treated by surgical resection. Samples were taken from five separate regions of every tumor. CDR1 and CDR2 (germline): DFQATT, SNEGSKA (reference sequence). Deletions cut 5 bases from V and 8 bases from J, with 16 bases between. This CDR3 has 13 residues. This clonotype was seen only a few times. What it binds is not known. Reverse transcription of 500 ng total RNA with a constant-region primer produced TCR beta cDNA. ARM-PCR was slightly modified, and three nested multiplex PCR rounds with it gave rise to the TCR beta libraries. Two initial PCR rounds of roughly 10 cycles each paired TRBV1-TRBV30 forward primers with a C-beta reverse primer. TCRdb analysed the multiplex PCR reads with MiXCR anew, one entry per CDR3 protein. The table records 30,000 to 40,000 distinct CDR3 sequences, around 74% of them present only once.

The sequence was collected from a man between 40 and 49 years old with primary liver carcinoma and hepatitis B virus infection. This chain links TRBV20-1 with TRBJ2-4, with D possibly being TRBD1 or TRBD2 (5 bases each). Sequenced: liver tumor tissue from sampling region 4. Subset in this sample: tumor region T4, right-lateral pole. The CDR3 protein is CSAPRRLGDIQYF. In DNA, the CDR3 is TGCAGTGCTCCCCGACGGTTGGGGGACATTCAGTACTTC.